A single TCR beta chain is shown here with its context. Its target is unknown. This sample is part of a study of T cell responses to AZD1222 COVID-19 vaccine. Turning to the study itself: Researchers grouped second doses given at about 4 or about 12 weeks into one pool.

The assay was immunoSEQ multiplex PCR, and TCRdb's table has in-frame clones only and misses some. The sample has roughly 140,000 clones, about nine tenths seen once. Findings and caveats of the study: None of the repertoires were sampled until the peak T cell response had passed. Clonal diversity was possibly underestimated, and white British individuals and females predominated among donors.

The CDR3 covers 16 residues. The ends lost 5 bases at V and 1 base at J; junction bases unmatched: 4. CDR1 is MNHEY, CDR2 SMNVEV, per germline (reference sequence). V is TRBV27 and J is TRBJ2-3; 12 bases map to TRBD2. This clonotype originated in an adult in good health. Sample: peripheral blood, taken on day 0 of AZD1222 vaccination. The CDR3 nucleotides are TGTGCCAGCAGTCCGCGACTAGCGGGAGGCACAGATACGCAGTATTTT. This encodes CASSPRLAGGTDTQYF.